This T cell receptor (beta chain) was profiled in a study of blood T cell repertoires in COVID-19. Study overall: PBMCs, B-cell-depleted T cells, or T cells provided the cDNA or gDNA that made up the material.

This CDR3 region has 13 residues. The ends were cut back, 8 bases at V and 1 base at J, with 12 bases in the middle. Germline CDR1 is GTSNPN and CDR2 is SVGIG (reference sequence). The data were produced by immunoSEQ multiplex PCR, yet TCRdb's version contains in-frame clones alone and is incomplete. The sample shows tens of thousands of clones, about 85% of them seen only once. The receptor's source is an older man with acute or convalescent COVID-19. The chain recombines TRBV30 with TRBJ1-5; D gene unclear. The sequenced sample consisted of peripheral blood. CDR3: CAQSDSSNQPQHF. The CDR3 bases are TGTGCCCAGTCGGACTCGAGCAATCAGCCCCAGCATTTT.